This T cell receptor beta chain comes out of a study of cytomegalovirus exposure and HLA in healthy donors (dated by TCRdb to about 2017). Looking at the study overall: According to an earlier analysis of 587 of the donors, 150 million to 200 million T cells yielded approximately 120 million unique TCR beta sequences and approximately 300 Gb of sequence data. An early release that covered roughly 600 HLA-typed donors contained approximately 320 gigabases of sequencing data and some 87 million unique TCR sequences. Of the roughly 400 genotyped donors, about 84% fell in the genetic ancestry cluster associated with self-reported Caucasian donors. The aim of the study was to test whether cataloging public T cell receptors could identify signatures of past pathogen exposure. The T cell repertoires of around 670 subjects were profiled by immunosequencing and related to cytomegalovirus serostatus. Besides the first cohort of roughly 700 subjects, a separate validation cohort made up of 120 or so different subjects was used. High-throughput TCR immunosequencing, statistical association of individual TCRs with disease status, and machine learning were combined to predict cytomegalovirus infection status. A later analysis re-analyzed previously published TCR beta repertoires from hundreds of donors and added high-resolution HLA genotyping to study TCR occurrence patterns. Rather than using new phenotypic data, the later analysis identified candidate immune exposures from TCR beta sequences and from how often those sequences occurred across donors. An earlier analysis of fewer than 750 of the donors used high-throughput TCR beta sequencing to judge whether each TCR beta V gene segment behaved as functional or pseudogenic. Donor age, sex, ethnicity and CMV serostatus were collected together with the repertoire data. Genome-wide SNP genotypes for about three fifths of the 666 donors were used in a later genetic analysis, which treated that subset as a discovery cohort. Every discovery cohort repertoire had been produced on one sequencing platform. Both class I and class II loci were covered by HLA typing, at four-digit resolution. The number of donors typed differed by locus, with about 629-630 for A, B, C, DRB1 and DQB1, roughly 550 for DQA1, 606 for DPA1, and around 460 for DPB1. A handful of DR-DQ haplotypes were handled as single units for association and clustering because linkage in the cohort was strong. Among approximately 370 genotyped donors of the cohort, an average of roughly 230,000 unique TCR beta nucleotide sequences was sequenced per donor, of which approximately 18% were non-productive.

Library preparation was by the immunoSEQ multiplex PCR assay. For the multiplex PCR, a mixture combining 60 forward primers for TCR Vbeta segments and 13 reverse primers for TCR Jbeta segments was used. A multiplex PCR assay on genomic DNA amplified the CDR3 region of rearranged TCR beta genes. On the Illumina HiSeq System, the amplified TCR beta libraries were sequenced as 87-base-pair reads. The authors processed their data as follows. Across the 670 or so repertoires, a later analysis counted roughly 77 million unique TCR beta chains, around 10 million of which were shared by at least two donors. Raw reads were error-corrected and collapsed into unique sequences by a nearest-neighbor algorithm in which closely related sequences were merged to remove PCR and sequencing errors. Alignment of CDR3 sequences to IMGT reference sequences was used to assign V, D and J gene segments. For a sequence to be retained, at least a six-nucleotide match to both a V gene segment and a J gene segment was required. A rearrangement counted as productive if the CDR3 had no stop codons and remained in frame with V and J, and every other rearrangement counted as non-productive. CDR3 was defined by IMGT convention, running from the second conserved V-encoded cysteine to the conserved J-encoded phenylalanine. Sequences without an unambiguous match to a single V gene segment were excluded from the earlier analysis of 450 to 750 of the donors. An earlier analysis of about 600 of the donors called V segments functional above 56.7% productive rearrangements and segregating when the between-donor standard deviation exceeded 5%. A statistical classification framework was developed to diagnose cytomegalovirus status using the catalog of TCR beta chain sequences. In a later analysis, TCR nucleotide sequences were compared against IMGT/GENE-DB human TR gene sequences so that V and J genes could be assigned. A later analysis assigned CDR3 sequences and most-parsimonious VDJ recombination scenarios with the TCRdist pipeline. In a later analysis, every TCR beta chain was defined by the combination of its CDR3 amino acid sequence and its V-gene family, and reads without a unique V-gene family were dropped. In a later analysis, 500 to 650 highly shared, low-generation-probability nucleotide sequences were removed to address suspected cross-contamination and a sequencing artifact. A later analysis calculated a clonal expansion index for each public chain from normalized within-repertoire ranks of inferred template counts. Generation probabilities in a later analysis came from a VDJ recombination model fitted to out-of-frame rearrangements, and those results were checked against IGoR. Hypergeometric tests were used in a later analysis to score TCR-TCR, TCR-HLA and TCR-CMV co-occurrence, with a repertoire-size bias correction applied to the TCR pairs. False discovery rates were estimated in a later analysis by permuting HLA or CMV assignments 20 times. In a later analysis, co-occurring TCRs were grouped with DBSCAN, and TCRdist sequence similarity was added when clustering was performed within HLA-allele-positive subsets. For co-occurrence clustering, repertoires with fewer than 30,000 or more than 120,000 public chains were excluded, along with a handful of repertoires with anomalous nucleotide sharing. What TCRdb holds here is the immuneACCESS table cut down to in-frame rearrangements. Part of the clones is not present; checked against another copy, under half of the missing clones reflect an unresolved V gene, and the others are unexplained. V and J calls and clone size come straight from that table; D and trimming were deduced from the DNA. In this sample the table shows roughly 120,000 clones, roughly two thirds of which occur a single time. The ten top clones hold roughly 2.4% of the sample.

The junction carries 11 bases between V and J, which are trimmed by 2 bases and 6 bases respectively. The CDR3 holds 14 amino acids from the cysteine to the phenylalanine. Solely the CDR3 DNA is kept, with 42 bases framed from the first base. The germline V gene (reference sequence) provides CDR1 LNHDA and CDR2 SQIVND. Worth noting for this clone: Its antigen remains undetermined. Base qualities are not provided; no much larger clone lies one nucleotide away.

The cohort comprised some 700 healthy bone marrow donors. All cohort members were sampled while nominally healthy, although unrecorded immune exposures were likely present. The donor tested CMV seronegative, placing the donor among the 350 or so seronegative members of the cohort. Every donor gave a peripheral blood sample, and the peripheral blood mononuclear cells from that sample were used for TCR beta sequencing. The Qiagen DNeasy Blood Extraction Kit was used to extract genomic DNA from the blood cell samples. On the study overall, not on this receptor specifically: Roughly uniform sequencing depth across donors was assumed in presence/absence analyses, although this assumption may not hold. A later genetic analysis reported fewer N-insertions in productive TCRs among donors in an Asian-associated ancestry cluster than the approximately 700-donor mean. In a later analysis, several top co-occurrence clusters were reported to appear linked to parvovirus B19, influenza, CMV and Epstein-Barr virus. In an earlier analysis of approximately 590 of the donors, most TCR beta V segments appeared in productive rearrangements about 87% or about 30% of the time, broadly matching IMGT annotations. Some IMGT-functional V segments, including TRBV6-2 and TRBV6-3, could not be told apart with the 87-base-pair reads, so those segments were excluded. A later analysis found that TCR association rates varied across HLA loci, with DRB1 alleles showing the most associated TCRs and HLA-C alleles the fewest. In a later analysis, HLA-associated TCR beta chains were found to be more clonally expanded and to have lower generation probabilities than equally common non-associated chains. Correlated functional status among segregating V segments might be attributable to linkage disequilibrium, but an unknown experimental factor could not be ruled out. A later analysis associated 16,951 TCR beta sequences with specific HLA alleles at a false discovery rate of 0.05. Immune exposure information for the cohort was limited to CMV serostatus. In vitro tests confirmed that a few of the cytomegalovirus-associated TCR beta chains recognize cytomegalovirus antigens. The study gave a list of 150 to 200 TCR beta chains associated with cytomegalovirus. Because counts were too low, 15 or so rarely observed V segments, including chromosome 9 orphons, were excluded from the earlier analysis of 587 of the donors. The authors suggested that the approach could potentially be extended to other disease states and immunological phenotypes. In both the original and validation cohorts, the classifier was reported to diagnose cytomegalovirus status with high specificity and sensitivity. A further reported finding was that TCR beta sequences accurately predicted the HLA-A and HLA-B alleles for most subjects in the first cohort. Only TCR beta chains were sequenced in this cohort, and the absence of alpha or paired-chain data limited detectable features. When HLA alleles, especially DR and DQ, strongly co-occurred, attributing TCR associations to individual alleles was difficult. Because some donors lacked HLA typing at each locus, the association tests relied only on the typed subset. A cluster of highly shared sequence variants was judged likely to be a technical artifact of the sequencing pipeline. Most TCR sequences were seen in very few donors, while some public TCRs were found in many individuals. V-gene and J-gene trimming of TCR beta chains was associated with a missense DCLRE1C variant in a later genetic analysis, and the association was replicated in an independent cohort. Most CMV-associated TCR beta chains appeared to be HLA-restricted in a later analysis, and the HLA associations seemed to be driven largely by CMV exposure.

The sequencing sample was made of PBMCs. Recombination connected TRBV19 to TRBJ2-1; no confident D gene assignment can be made. The TCR sequence derives from a woman in her thirties in good health and CMV-seronegative. The CDR3 reads as follows: CASSINIRSNEQFF. The bases read TGTGCCAGTAGTATAAACATAAGAAGCAATGAGCAGTTCTTC.